These 22 T cell receptor beta chains originate from one sample sequenced in a study of T cells in Graves' hyperthyroidism and ophthalmopathy. From RNA transcripts, TCR beta CDR3 regions were amplified. TCR CDR3 regions were first amplified by RT-PCR with HTBI primers. MiXCR, applied by TCRdb to the multiplex PCR reads, yields one record per CDR3 protein. The sample comprises hundreds of thousands of distinct CDR3 sequences, around 21% of which are singletons, and roughly 30% rests with the top ten. Sequencing was done on a sample of blood. Receptors originate from a man aged 25 to 40 with Graves' ophthalmopathy.

As concerns this clonotype: A much larger clone sits a single nucleotide away, making a read error possible. V and J are TRBV7-9 and TRBJ2-1; no definite D call. The end of the DNA is better explained by TRBJ2-7, so the J call may be wrong. Per the germline V gene, CDR1 is SEHNR and CDR2 is FQNEAQ (reference sequence). The CDR3 is made up of 13 amino acids. The DNA for the CDR3 is TGTGCCAGCAGCCCCGGCACACTGAATGAGCAGTACTTC. This encodes CASSPGTLNEQYF.

This clonotype has a handful of counts. J is TRBJ2-5 and V is TRBV20-1; no reliable D call. Germline CDR1 and CDR2: DFQATT and SNEGSKA (reference sequence). The CDR3 length is 14 residues. The CDR3 loop reads CSALPPASQETQYF. CDR3 DNA sequence: TGCAGCGCCCTCCCTCCCGCTAGTCAAGAGACCCAGTACTTC.

This chain connects TRBV3-1 to TRBJ2-5, with a weak D call TRBD2 (5 bases). V was cut by 0 bases and J by 4 bases, with 12 bases left in between. Germline values: CDR1 LGHDT, CDR2 YNNKEL (reference sequence). The CDR3 is 15 amino acids. CDR3 bases: TGTGCCAGCAGCCAAGATCGGGCGGGTCGAGAGACCCAGTACTTC. Translation: CASSQDRAGRETQYF.

This clonotype has just a few counts. This sequence joins TRBV24-1 and TRBJ2-7; 8 nucleotides line up with TRBD1. This CDR3 has 16 amino acids. V gave up 5 bases and J gave up 4 bases; unmatched junction bases: 12. CDR1 KGHDR and CDR2 SFDVKD come from the germline V gene. The CDR3: CATSGPLRDRSYEQYF. In nucleotides, the CDR3 is TGTGCCACCAGTGGTCCCCTCCGGGACAGGTCTTACGAGCAGTACTTC.

This chain links TRBV24-1 with TRBJ2-7, with a possible D match to TRBD1 (6 bases). CDR3 length: 13 amino acids. V dropped 7 bases and J dropped 1 base, with 10 bases sitting between them. CDR1 is KGHDR, CDR2 SFDVKD, per germline. CDR3 in DNA: TGTGCCACCAGCGGGACACAATCCTACGAGCAGTACTTC. This encodes CATSGTQSYEQYF.

This clonotype was observed a handful of times. This chain connects TRBV12-3 or TRBV12-4 to TRBJ2-1; 9 bases line up with TRBD2. The J segment lost 6 bases and the V segment lost 6 bases, leaving 9 bases of the junction unmatched. This CDR3 region has 15 residues. CDR3 amino acids: CASRSAAGGGNEQFF. Written as DNA, the CDR3 is TGTGCCAGCAGATCAGCAGCGGGAGGAGGCAATGAGCAGTTCTTC.

This clonotype was seen ten or more times. The rearrangement links TRBV11-2 to TRBJ2-1, with 7 bases matching TRBD2. The CDR3 runs 17 residues. Germline V gives CDR1 SGHAT, CDR2 FQNNGV. Unmatched junction bases numbered 10, after V lost 5 bases and J lost 0 bases. CDR3 loop: CASSPTALARSYNEQFF. CDR3 coding DNA: TGTGCCAGCAGCCCAACCGCACTAGCGCGCTCCTACAATGAGCAGTTCTTC.

This clonotype has ten or more counts. This chain uses TRBV20-1 with TRBJ2-2, with 9 nucleotides matching TRBD2. The CDR3 is 14 residues long. CDR1 is DFQATT and CDR2 is SNEGSKA in the germline V gene (reference sequence). With V trimmed by 2 bases and J by 6 bases, 4 bases remained unmatched. Written as DNA, the CDR3 is TGCAGTGCTAGACTAGCGGGAATGGCCGGGGAGCTGTTTTTT. Amino acid sequence: CSARLAGMAGELFF.

This clonotype has more than one count but fewer than ten. CDR3 sequence (DNA): TGTGCCAGCAGCCCAGGGCTAGGTACGGGGGATACGCAGTATTTT. Its translation is CASSPGLGTGDTQYF. The chain recombines TRBV7-3 with TRBJ2-3; D is possibly TRBD1 or TRBD2 (5 bases each). V was trimmed by 5 bases and J by 6 bases, leaving 18 bases between them. The CDR3 covers 15 residues. Per germline, CDR1 SGHTA and CDR2 FQGTGA. Filled out from reference TRBV7-3 and TRBJ2-3, the complete variable domain reads GAGVSQTPSNKVTEKGKYVELRCDPISGHTALYWYRQSLGQGPEFLIYFQGTGAADDSGLPNDRFFAVRPEGSVSTLKIQRTERGDSAVYLCASSPGLGTGDTQYFGPGTRLTVL.

The V and J genes are TRBV29-1 and TRBJ1-1, with a tentative D call TRBD1 (6 bases). CDR1 is SQVTM, CDR2 ANQGSEA, per germline. The CDR3 length is 14 residues. The V end was cut by 7 bases, the J end by 2 bases, with 17 bases between. CDR3 in DNA: TGCAGCGGCCACATCCGGGGGGCTAACACTGAAGCTTTCTTT. Its translation: CSGHIRGANTEAFF. Together with reference TRBV29-1 and TRBJ1-1, the CDR3 gives the full variable domain: SAVISQKPSRDICQRGTSLTIQCQVDSQVTMMFWYRQQPGQSLTLIATANQGSEATYESGFVIDKFPISRPNLTFSTLTVSNMSPEDSSIYLCSGHIRGANTEAFFGQGTRLTVV.

This clonotype was counted only a few times. V usage is TRBV4-2 and J usage is TRBJ1-6; D remains ambiguous. V was trimmed by 4 bases and J by 5 bases, leaving 12 bases between them. Germline CDR1 LGHNA, CDR2 YNFKEQ. This CDR3 contains 15 residues. CDR3 region: CASSRSGRDNSPLHF. DNA for the CDR3: TGTGCCAGCAGCCGCTCAGGACGGGATAATTCACCCCTCCACTTT.

This clonotype occurred many times. The V gene is TRBV2, the J gene TRBJ1-1; D uncertain. Germline lookup yields CDR1 SNHLY and CDR2 FYNNEI. This CDR3 comprises 13 residues. V lost 4 bases, J lost 8 bases, and 14 bases lay in between. CDR3 bases: TGTGCCAGCAGTGCACTTAGAGCGGGCGAAGCTTTCTTT. The encoded protein is CASSALRAGEAFF. Supplemented by reference TRBV2 and TRBJ1-1, the full variable domain reads EPEVTQTPSHQVTQMGQEVILRCVPISNHLYFYWYRQILGQKVEFLVSFYNNEISEKSEIFDDQFSVERPDGSNFTLKIRSTKLEDSAMYFCASSALRAGEAFFGQGTRLTVV.

This clonotype was detected a few times. This sequence joins TRBV2 and TRBJ1-1; TRBD1 aligns across 7 bases. The CDR3 is 11 residues long. Germline V CDR1 and CDR2: SNHLY, FYNNEI. Unmatched junction bases numbered 8, after V lost 8 bases and J lost 11 bases. The CDR3 here is CASGTARFAFF. DNA of the CDR3: TGTGCCAGCGGGACAGCCCGTTTCGCTTTCTTT.

This clonotype was counted at least ten times. This chain links TRBV3-1 with TRBJ2-7, with 9 bases lining up with TRBD2. The CDR3 is 15 amino acids. Germline assignment: CDR1 LGHDT and CDR2 YNNKEL (reference sequence). V dropped 1 base and J dropped 6; count of bases not matched to a gene: 7. The CDR3 coding sequence is TGTGCCAGCAGCCAAGCGTCCGCGGGAGGGTCCGAGCAGTACTTC. Translation gives CASSQASAGGSEQYF.

This clonotype came up many times. CDR3 DNA: TGTGCCAGCGAGGCGGGAGAAGCTGGTTACGAGCAGTACTTC. Protein sequence: CASEAGEAGYEQYF. The chain has TRBV2 and TRBJ2-7; 7 nucleotides agree with TRBD2. CDR3 length equals 14 residues. Germline V gives CDR1 SNHLY, CDR2 FYNNEI. Trimming cost V 8 bases and J 4 bases; bases outside gene matches: 11.

The rearrangement joins TRBV2 to TRBJ2-5; possibly TRBD1 or TRBD2 for D (6 bases each). Trimming stripped 7 bases from V and 2 bases from J, with 17 bases between. CDR1 and CDR2 (germline): SNHLY, FYNNEI. There are 15 residues in the CDR3. CDR3 DNA: TGTGCCAGCACCGAAGGGGGGATCGAACAAGAGACCCAGTACTTC. Its protein product is CASTEGGIEQETQYF.

The V call is TRBV6-2 or TRBV6-3, the J call TRBJ2-1, with 12 bases aligning to TRBD2. In germline, CDR1 is MNHEY, CDR2 SVGEGT. The length of the CDR3 is 17 residues. J was trimmed by 4 bases and V by 2 bases; bases with no gene match: 6. Here the CDR3 DNA reads TGTGCCAGCAGTTACGCTAGACTAGCGGGAGAATACAATGAGCAGTTCTTC. Encoded protein: CASSYARLAGEYNEQFF.

V is TRBV14 and J is TRBJ2-2; 7 bases agree with TRBD2. There are 18 residues in the CDR3. Germline trimming cut 0 bases from V and 1 base from J; bases unmatched to any gene: 8. The germline V gene has CDR1 SGHDN and CDR2 FVKESK. The CDR3 region has the DNA TGTGCCAGCAGCCAAGATCAGGCGCGGGAGATGAACACCGGGGAGCTGTTTTTT. It yields the protein CASSQDQAREMNTGELFF.

This chain connects TRBV7-8 to TRBJ1-2, with 9 bases fitting TRBD1. The trim removed 2 bases at V and 2 bases at J, leaving 3 bases unmatched. The length of the CDR3 is 15 residues. Germline CDR1 reads SGHVS; CDR2 reads FQNEAQ. Here the CDR3 DNA reads TGTGCCAGCAGCTTATACGGGACAGGGAACTATGGCTACACCTTC. Residues: CASSLYGTGNYGYTF.

J is TRBJ2-1 and V is TRBV27; D is uncertain. V lost 0 bases, J lost 7 bases, and 10 bases lay in between. The germline V gene encodes CDR1 MNHEY and CDR2 SMNVEV (reference sequence). This CDR3 has 14 amino acids. The CDR3 nucleotides read TGTGCCAGCAGTTTATCTGGTGGGCCAAATGAGCAGTTCTTC. This gives the protein CASSLSGGPNEQFF.

This clonotype was counted only a few times. The CDR3 coding sequence is TGTGCCAGCAGAGCGGCAGGGGACTGGAGCTACGAGCAGTACTTC. It encodes CASRAAGDWSYEQYF. This chain joins TRBV27 and TRBJ2-7, with D perhaps being TRBD1 or TRBD2 (6 bases each). Deletions cut 6 bases from V and 3 bases from J, with 18 bases between. CDR1 is MNHEY, CDR2 SMNVEV, per germline (reference sequence). The CDR3 consists of 15 residues.

This chain uses TRBV20-1 with TRBJ2-1; D is perhaps TRBD2 (5 bases). The germline V gene encodes CDR1 DFQATT and CDR2 SNEGSKA (reference sequence). The CDR3 is made up of 13 amino acids. The V end was cut by 8 bases, the J end by 5 bases, with 16 bases between. CDR3 bases: TGCAGTACCACCCCAGCGGCAAACAATGAGCAGTTCTTC. Protein sequence: CSTTPAANNEQFF.